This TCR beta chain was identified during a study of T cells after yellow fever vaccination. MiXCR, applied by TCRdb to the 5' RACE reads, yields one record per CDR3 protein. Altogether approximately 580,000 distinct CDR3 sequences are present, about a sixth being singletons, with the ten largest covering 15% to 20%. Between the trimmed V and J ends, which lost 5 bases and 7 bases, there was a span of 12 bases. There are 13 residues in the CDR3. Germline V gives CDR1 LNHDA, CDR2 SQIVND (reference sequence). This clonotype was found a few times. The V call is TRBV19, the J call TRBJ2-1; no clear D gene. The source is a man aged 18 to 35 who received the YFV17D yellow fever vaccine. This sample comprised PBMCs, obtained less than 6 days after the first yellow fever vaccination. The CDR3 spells CASSRSLENEQFF. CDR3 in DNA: TGTGCCAGTAGTCGTTCCCTCGAGAATGAGCAGTTCTTC.